This T cell receptor (beta chain) was captured in a study of T cell changes during pregnancy in multiple sclerosis. The protocol was immunoSEQ multiplex PCR, while the TCRdb copy is restricted to in-frame clones and leaves out a portion. The sample records around 79,000 clones, about nine tenths being singletons. The CDR3 covers 14 residues. V dropped 0 bases and J dropped 2 bases, with 9 bases sitting between them. From germline, CDR1 is SGDLS and CDR2 YYNGEE. The rearrangement uses TRBV9 and TRBJ2-7; D unclear. Sequenced material: CD4+ T cells from peripheral blood mononuclear cells, taken in the second trimester of pregnancy. This receptor was identified in a female donor with multiple sclerosis, enrolled in a pregnancy study. The CDR3 DNA sequence: TGTGCCAGCAGCGTAGGCGGAATTGCCTACGAGCAGTACTTC. Its translation: CASSVGGIAYEQYF.